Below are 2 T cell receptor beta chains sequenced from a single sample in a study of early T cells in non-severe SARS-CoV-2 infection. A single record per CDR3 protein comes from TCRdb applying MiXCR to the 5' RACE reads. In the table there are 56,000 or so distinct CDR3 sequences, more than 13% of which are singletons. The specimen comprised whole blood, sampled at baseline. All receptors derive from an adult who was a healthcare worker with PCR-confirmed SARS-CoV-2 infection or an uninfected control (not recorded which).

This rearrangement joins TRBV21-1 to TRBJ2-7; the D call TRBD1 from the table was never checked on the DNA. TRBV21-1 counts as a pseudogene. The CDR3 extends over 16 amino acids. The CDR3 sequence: CASSKAPTGMPYEQYF. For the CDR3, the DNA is TGTGCCAGCAGCAAAGCTCCAACAGGGATGCCGTACGAGCAGTACTTC.

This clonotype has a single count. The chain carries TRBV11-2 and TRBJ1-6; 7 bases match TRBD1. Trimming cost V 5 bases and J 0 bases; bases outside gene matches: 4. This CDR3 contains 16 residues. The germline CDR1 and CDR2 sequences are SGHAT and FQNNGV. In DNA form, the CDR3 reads TGTGCCAGCAGCCCAGGACAGGCCTCCTATAATTCACCCCTCCACTTT. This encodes CASSPGQASYNSPLHF.